Below, 29 T cell receptor beta chains from the same sample are listed, as sequenced in a study of CD8 T cells in Susac syndrome. Random hexamers were used to reverse transcribe about 0.5 to 1 ug of RNA. TCRdb passed the immunoSEQ multiplex PCR reads through MiXCR, listing each CDR3 protein once. Of 230,000 or so distinct CDR3 sequences listed, 95% are singletons. The sequenced sample consisted of CD4+ T cells from PBMCs. The receptors were gathered from a human donor with multiple sclerosis.

This CDR3 reads CASSIMQGGTEAFF. CDR3 nucleotide sequence: TGCGCCAGCAGCATAATGCAGGGTGGCACTGAAGCTTTCTTT. V usage is TRBV5-1 and J usage is TRBJ1-1, with D possibly matching TRBD1 (5 bases). V lost 4 bases and J 4 bases, leaving 14 bases between the germline ends. Germline values: CDR1 SGHRS, CDR2 YFSETQ. There are 14 residues in the CDR3.

CDR3: CSANPAGAYEQYF. For the CDR3, the DNA is TGCAGTGCGAATCCAGCCGGGGCCTACGAGCAGTACTTC. V is TRBV20-1 and J is TRBJ2-7, with a weak D call TRBD2 (5 bases). Germline V gives CDR1 DFQATT, CDR2 SNEGSKA (reference sequence). The CDR3 runs 13 residues. V dropped 6 bases and J dropped 2 bases, with 14 bases sitting between them.

The sample holds one count of this clonotype. The chain employs TRBV20-1 and TRBJ2-7, with D perhaps matching TRBD2 (5 bases). The CDR3 length is 12 residues. Trimming removed 2 bases at V and 4 bases at J, with 9 bases between. The germline V gene has CDR1 DFQATT and CDR2 SNEGSKA (reference sequence). Here the CDR3 reads CSARHGSYEQYF. The CDR3 DNA is TGCAGTGCTAGACATGGGAGTTACGAGCAGTACTTC.

V gene TRBV30 combines with J gene TRBJ1-1; D gene unclear. Germline CDR1 reads GTSNPN; CDR2 reads SVGIG (reference sequence). Between the trimmed V and J ends, which lost 0 bases and 5 bases, there was a span of 10 bases. The CDR3 runs 13 residues. The CDR3: CAWSVLRRTEAFF. For the CDR3, the DNA is TGTGCCTGGAGTGTACTGAGGCGGACTGAAGCTTTCTTT. Full variable domain (missing parts from reference TRBV30 and TRBJ1-1): SQTIHQWPATLVQPVGSPLSLECTVEGTSNPNLYWYRQAAGRGLQLLFYSVGIGQISSEVPQNLSASRPQDRQFILSSKKLLLSDSGFYLCAWSVLRRTEAFFGQGTRLTVV.

The V call is TRBV3-1, the J call TRBJ2-1; no firm D call. The germline V gene encodes CDR1 LGHDT and CDR2 YNNKEL (reference sequence). This CDR3 is 13 amino acids long. V lost 4 bases to trimming and J lost 8 bases, with 12 bases between them. The CDR3 DNA follows: TGTGCCAGCAGCCGTGACTTGATCGATGAGCAGTTCTTC. Translating it yields CASSRDLIDEQFF.

CDR3 nucleotides: TGTGCCAGCAGCCCCCAGGTGGAGCCCGCCTACGAGCAGTACTTC. This codes for CASSPQVEPAYEQYF. The rearrangement links TRBV9 to TRBJ2-7, with unresolved D. With 4 bases removed from V and 2 bases from J, the gap between germline ends came to 16 bases. Germline V gene data show CDR1 as SGDLS and CDR2 as YYNGEE. The CDR3 is 15 amino acids.

CDR3 coding DNA: TGTGCCAGCTCCGACTACGGGGCGTTGGACAATGAGCAGTTCTTC. Translating gives CASSDYGALDNEQFF. V and J are TRBV18 and TRBJ2-1, with D tentatively TRBD1 or TRBD2 (5 bases each). Per germline, CDR1 KGHSH and CDR2 LQKENI. V lost 6 bases and J lost 5, with 17 bases in between. CDR3 length equals 15 residues.

The gene calls are TRBV12-3 or TRBV12-4 and TRBJ1-2; a possible D gene is TRBD1 (5 bases). The CDR3 covers 13 residues. V lost 8 bases, J lost 4 bases, and 14 bases lay in between. The CDR3 region has the DNA TGTGCCAGCTCAGGGAGTGGGGGCTATGGCTACACCTTC. Amino acids: CASSGSGGYGYTF.

The chain employs TRBV29-1 and TRBJ2-7, with 12 bases matching TRBD2. The CDR3 runs 13 residues. After removal of 6 bases from V and 4 bases from J, the junction contained 4 bases not matched to a gene. The germline V gene has CDR1 SQVTM and CDR2 ANQGSEA. CDR3 protein: CSVLTSGRYEQYF. CDR3 in DNA: TGCAGCGTACTCACTAGCGGGAGGTACGAGCAGTACTTC.

The chain couples TRBV9 to TRBJ2-7, with D tentatively TRBD1 or TRBD2 (5 bases each). Germline values: CDR1 SGDLS, CDR2 YYNGEE. Trimming left V 0 bases short and J 6 bases short, with 16 bases between. This CDR3 contains 15 residues. DNA of the CDR3: TGTGCCAGCAGCGTAGACCCTAGCAGGGTAAGCGAGCAGTACTTC. It translates to CASSVDPSRVSEQYF. Together with reference TRBV9 and TRBJ2-7, the CDR3 gives the full variable domain: DSGVTQTPKHLITATGQRVTLRCSPRSGDLSVYWYQQSLDQGLQFLIQYYNGEERAKGNILERFSAQQFPDLHSELNLSSLELGDSALYFCASSVDPSRVSEQYFGPGTRLTVT.

J is TRBJ2-5 and V is TRBV5-8; maybe TRBD2 (5 bases). The germline gives CDR1 SGHTS, CDR2 YDEGEE. This CDR3 is built from 13 residues. Trimming cost V 7 bases and J 3 bases, with 13 bases left between them. CDR3 protein: CASGGSLKETQYF. The CDR3 coding sequence is TGTGCCAGCGGAGGCAGCTTAAAAGAGACCCAGTACTTC.

The rearrangement joins TRBV2 to TRBJ2-7; D remains unclear. Trimming left V 6 bases short and J 5 bases short, with 20 bases between. CDR3 size: 15 residues. Germline V gives CDR1 SNHLY, CDR2 FYNNEI. CDR3 DNA sequence: TGTGCCAGCAGCGACCCGACCGCAGGAGAGGACGAGCAGTACTTC. Amino acid sequence: CASSDPTAGEDEQYF.

This chain links TRBV12-3 or TRBV12-4 with TRBJ1-2; possibly TRBD1 for D (6 bases). Trimming took 6 bases from V and 6 from J, leaving 14 bases between them. The CDR3 contains 13 residues. The CDR3 DNA is TGTGCCAGCAGGCTAGGGGGTGGCGATGGCTACACCTTC. Amino acid sequence: CASRLGGGDGYTF.

V is TRBV3-1 and J is TRBJ2-7, with 7 bases aligning to TRBD2. The CDR3 is made up of 15 amino acids. With V trimmed by 1 base and J by 6 bases, 9 bases remained unmatched. Germline V gene sequence: CDR1 LGHDT, CDR2 YNNKEL (reference sequence). The CDR3 region has the DNA TGTGCCAGCAGCCAAGGGGGCGGGGGTATCCGCGAGCAGTACTTC. Its translation: CASSQGGGGIREQYF.

This clonotype has only one observation. The V gene is TRBV19, the J gene TRBJ2-2, with no clear D. This CDR3 is 13 amino acids long. The germline CDR1 and CDR2 sequences are LNHDA and SQIVND (reference sequence). V lost 4 bases to trimming and J lost 3 bases, with 6 bases between them. The CDR3 bases are TGTGCCAGTAGTAAATTGGACACCGGGGAGCTGTTTTTT. Translated: CASSKLDTGELFF.

The chain employs TRBV7-3 and TRBJ2-1; D remains ambiguous. CDR1 is SGHTA, CDR2 FQGTGA, per germline. Trimming pared 8 bases from V and 5 bases from J, leaving 7 bases between. The CDR3 is 11 residues long. The CDR3 DNA reads TGTGCCAGCGGTGGAAACAATGAGCAGTTCTTC. Encoded protein: CASGGNNEQFF. Combining the CDR3 with reference TRBV7-3 and TRBJ2-1 gives the whole variable domain GAGVSQTPSNKVTEKGKYVELRCDPISGHTALYWYRQSLGQGPEFLIYFQGTGAADDSGLPNDRFFAVRPEGSVSTLKIQRTERGDSAVYLCASGGNNEQFFGPGTRLTVL.

This sequence joins TRBV25-1 and TRBJ2-7; 7 nucleotides match TRBD1. CDR3 length equals 14 residues. Germline CDR1 is MGHDK and CDR2 is SYGVNS. V shed 4 bases, J shed 5 bases, and the junction held 8 bases outside the gene matches. DNA of the CDR3: TGTGCCAGCAGTGGAACAGGGGATGTTGACGAGCAGTACTTC. Its translation is CASSGTGDVDEQYF.

The rearrangement uses TRBV20-1 and TRBJ1-2, with 7 positions matching TRBD1. The CDR3 runs 14 residues. The germline CDR1 and CDR2 sequences are DFQATT and SNEGSKA (reference sequence). Unmatched junction bases numbered 10, after V lost 6 bases and J lost 3 bases. The CDR3 sequence is CSAEKQGSDYGYTF. CDR3 DNA: TGCAGTGCGGAAAAACAGGGGTCGGACTATGGCTACACCTTC.

This chain uses TRBV4-1 with TRBJ2-2; TRBD2 might be the D (6 bases). V was clipped by 0 bases and J by 5 bases, with 10 bases between them. Germline CDR1 reads MGHRA; CDR2 reads YSYEKL. The CDR3 consists of 15 residues. CDR3 sequence (DNA): TGCGCCAGCAGCCAAGAGGGGGGACGTACCGGGGAGCTGTTTTTT. Its translation is CASSQEGGRTGELFF.

The chain uses TRBV14 and TRBJ2-1; 8 bases map to TRBD2. Germline V gene sequence: CDR1 SGHDN, CDR2 FVKESK. This CDR3 region has 16 residues. J lost 7 bases, V lost 6 bases, and 14 bases had no gene match. The CDR3 loop is CASSMITGGPGNEQFF. In nucleotides, the CDR3 is TGTGCCAGCAGTATGATAACGGGAGGGCCGGGGAATGAGCAGTTCTTC.

The CDR3 here is CASSPGQGIGTDTQYF. The CDR3 DNA sequence: TGCGCCAGCAGCCCGGGACAGGGGATTGGCACAGATACGCAGTATTTT. J is TRBJ2-3 and V is TRBV5-1; the match to TRBD1 covers 10 bases. With V trimmed by 4 bases and J by 1 base, 6 bases remained unmatched. This CDR3 has 16 amino acids. Germline CDR1 reads SGHRS; CDR2 reads YFSETQ.

This clonotype showed up just once. The chain uses TRBV6-1 and TRBJ2-7; 8 nucleotides line up with TRBD1. From germline, CDR1 is MNHNS and CDR2 SASEGT. V shed 1 base and J 4 bases; nucleotides not matched to a gene: 6. The CDR3 consists of 15 residues. CDR3 sequence reads: CASSEGRTGKYEQYF. The CDR3, as DNA: TGTGCCAGCAGTGAAGGGCGGACAGGGAAATACGAGCAGTACTTC.

This clonotype was seen only once. The chain employs TRBV6-5 and TRBJ1-2; no clear D gene. Trimming pared 11 bases from V and 2 bases from J, leaving 12 bases between. Germline lookup yields CDR1 MNHEY and CDR2 SVGAGI. The CDR3 loop spans 12 amino acids. CDR3 residues: CAASEGNYGYTF. In DNA form, the CDR3 reads TGTGCCGCGTCTGAAGGGAACTATGGCTACACCTTC.

V usage is TRBV14 and J usage is TRBJ1-5; D call uncertain. CDR1 and CDR2 (germline): SGHDN, FVKESK. The CDR3 contains 14 residues. V lost 4 bases to trimming and J lost 6 bases, with 13 bases between them. CDR3 sequence reads: CASSRTGRFQPQHF. The DNA for the CDR3 is TGTGCCAGCAGCCGAACGGGCCGATTTCAGCCCCAGCATTTT. The full variable domain, its missing parts supplied by reference TRBV14 and TRBJ1-5, is EAGVTQFPSHSVIEKGQTVTLRCDPISGHDNLYWYRRVMGKEIKFLLHFVKESKQDESGMPNNRFLAERTGGTYSTLKVQPAELEDSGVYFCASSRTGRFQPQHFGDGTRLSIL.

The J gene is TRBJ2-7, the V gene TRBV21-1. TRBV21-1 represents a pseudogene. The CDR3 runs 15 residues. CDR3 amino acids: CASSKQSGRAYEQYF. CDR3 nucleotides: TGTGCCAGCAGCAAACAGAGCGGGAGGGCCTACGAGCAGTACTTC.

This chain connects TRBV14 to TRBJ2-4; D perhaps matches TRBD2 (5 bases). The ends were cut back, 3 bases at V and 7 bases at J, with 7 bases in the middle. This CDR3 spans 12 amino acids. Germline V CDR1 and CDR2: SGHDN, FVKESK. Written as DNA, the CDR3 is TGTGCCAGCAGCCAGACGGGGAACATTCAGTACTTC. Translated: CASSQTGNIQYF.

The rearrangement uses TRBV7-8 and TRBJ2-3, with D perhaps matching TRBD2 (5 bases). The CDR3 extends over 14 amino acids. V dropped 1 base and J dropped 3 bases, with 8 bases sitting between them. Per germline, CDR1 SGHVS and CDR2 FQNEAQ. CDR3 sequence reads: CASSLGGPTDTQYF. CDR3 bases: TGTGCCAGCAGCTTAGGCGGGCCGACAGATACGCAGTATTTT.

The chain links TRBV3-1 to TRBJ2-7; 7 positions match TRBD1. This CDR3 is built from 13 residues. From germline, CDR1 is LGHDT and CDR2 YNNKEL (reference sequence). With V trimmed by 8 bases and J by 2 bases, 6 bases remained unmatched. CDR3 in amino acids: CASERQGTYEQYF. DNA for the CDR3: TGTGCCAGCGAAAGACAGGGAACCTACGAGCAGTACTTC.

CDR3 region: CSARPPLGVTNTGELFF. The CDR3 coding sequence is TGCAGTGCCAGACCGCCACTCGGGGTAACGAACACCGGGGAGCTGTTTTTT. The chain carries TRBV20-1 and TRBJ2-2; maybe TRBD2 (5 bases). Per the germline V gene, CDR1 is DFQATT and CDR2 is SNEGSKA (reference sequence). This CDR3 has 17 residues. Trimming pared 6 bases from V and 0 bases from J, leaving 20 bases between.